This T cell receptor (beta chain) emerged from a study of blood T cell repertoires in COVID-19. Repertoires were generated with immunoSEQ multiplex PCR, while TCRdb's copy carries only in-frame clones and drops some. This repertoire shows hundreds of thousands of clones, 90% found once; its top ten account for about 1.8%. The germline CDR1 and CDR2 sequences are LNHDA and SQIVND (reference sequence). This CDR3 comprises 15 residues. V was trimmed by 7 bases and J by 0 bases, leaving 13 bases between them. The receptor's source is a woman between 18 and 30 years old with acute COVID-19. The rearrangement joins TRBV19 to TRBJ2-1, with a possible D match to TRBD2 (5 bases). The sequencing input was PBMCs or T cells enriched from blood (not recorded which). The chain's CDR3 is CASTEVGSSYNEQFF. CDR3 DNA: TGTGCCAGTACTGAAGTAGGGAGCTCCTACAATGAGCAGTTCTTC.